This T cell receptor (beta chain) was captured in a study of naive and memory T cell subsets (TCRdb year 2017). Study-wide context: Sorted naive and memory T cell subsets from peripheral blood were analyzed in the study using a UMI-based, open-source pipeline for TCR alpha and beta sequencing. IgG serology results and the functional CMV T cell responses were in complete agreement. RNA was DNase-treated and reverse transcribed with TCR constant-region primers, mostly using SuperScript III. Study-wide findings and limitations: RNA-based TCR counts may be affected by expression changes linked to T cell activation and differentiation. TCR abundance followed a power law with an exponent that was different for naive and memory subsets but consistent across the three individuals. A clonotype was defined as a single alpha or beta chain sequence rather than as a paired alpha/beta receptor. After error correction, over 95% of naive TCR sequences appeared only once, giving much steeper abundance distributions than memory subsets. The repertoire findings for the naive and memory subsets could not be validated against a ground truth, as none was available. In both CD4 and CD8 cells, a rise in Gini index and a fall in Shannon and inverse Simpson diversity were observed from naive through CM, EM and EMRA.

Libraries were prepared through UMI-ligation and nested PCR. The beta constant-region primer was an equimolar mix of two oligonucleotides covering both TRBC1 and TRBC2. A single-stranded oligonucleotide bearing the SP2 primer plus a 12-nucleotide UMI was ligated onto the 3' end of the cDNA by T4 RNA ligase 1. The ligated cDNA went through four rounds of PCR with nested alpha and beta constant-region primers together with the SP2 primer. The ligation reaction was incubated at 16°C for about 19-24 hours. To avoid over-amplification, PCR2 was usually performed as a SYBR Green qPCR and halted once a predetermined threshold was reached. All purifications after the first were performed with Agencourt AMPure XP magnetic beads. Libraries were quantified by Qubit and checked on a TapeStation, with a main peak expected near 650 bp. Pooled libraries were sequenced on an Illumina MiSeq with v2 2x251 paired-end kits, typically giving about 0.95-2.2 million reads per sample. Each sample was pooled at 3 to 4 nM, and roughly 4.5-7% PhiX was included to help cluster recognition. Concerning the study's data processing: FASTQ reads processed by Demultiplexor were assigned V and J genes by Decombinator through tag matching that tolerated a single base-pair mismatch. Collapsinator used UMIs to correct both sequencing errors and frequency errors arising from PCR heterogeneity. CDR3Translator translated TCRs and extracted CDR3s from the conserved cysteine to the FGXG phenylalanine, flagging non-productive sequences. Gini, Shannon entropy and inverse Simpson indices were calculated on repertoires subsampled to equal numbers of UMI-defined TCRs. Within the linear range, a power law was fitted by maximum likelihood to the distributions of clonotype abundance. On one naive CD8 sample, the pipeline and MIGEC gave similar UMI counts, unique TCR numbers and clonal distributions. Repertoires were searched for about 7,300 CMV-associated CDR3 sequences compiled from VDJdb and a published dataset. TCRdb reanalyzed the raw reads on its own, using fastp at Q25 for trimming and MiXCR for clone calling, and kept in-frame beta chains. CDR3 protein sequences are deduplicated, and each keeps its most common genes and DNA. Here the V and J calls rest on TCRdb's processing, not on the authors' analysis. This sample gives over 75,000 distinct CDR3 sequences in total; around 13% of them show up just once. Over 0.75% of the sample comes from the top ten.

TCR alpha and beta chain libraries were amplified separately from the second PCR step onward. CMV status of each donor was established by measuring IFNgamma production from CD4+ T cells after fresh PBMCs were stimulated overnight with CMV viral lysate. CD4 T cells were positively selected using Miltenyi beads, after which CD8 T cells were positively selected from the CD4-negative fraction. After staining for CD3, CD4, CD8, CD45RA, CD27 and a live/dead dye, cells were sorted on a BD Aria II into four subsets based on CD45RA and CD27. Blood was obtained from a few healthy volunteers, and the blood from each volunteer was fractionated into CD4 and CD8 T cells and subsequently into four differentiation subsets. Around 0.11 L of peripheral blood was collected from each donor, and PBMC were isolated from the blood using Ficoll-Paque PLUS density-gradient centrifugation. After sorting, cells were lysed in RLT buffer, RNA was extracted using a Qiagen RNeasy kit, and the extracted RNA was stored at -80 degrees C.

About this clonotype: The specificity of this receptor is unknown. No base quality values were provided; no much bigger clone lies one nucleotide off.

The TCR sequence derives from a human donor in good health. Sample: central memory CD4+ T cells from blood. The cell subset or site label, as the study defines it: central memory, CD45RA- CD27+.

The CDR3 region: CASSFPPGPSSDTQYF. The DNA reads as follows: TGTGCCAGCAGCTTTCCTCCGGGGCCCTCCTCAGATACGCAGTATTTT. The V gene is TRBV7-9 and the J gene is TRBJ2-3; the D gene is perhaps TRBD1 or TRBD2, as each covers 5 bases. Looking up the germline V gene (reference sequence) yields CDR1 SEHNR and CDR2 FQNEAQ. The CDR3 contains 16 residues, cysteine and phenylalanine counted. Only CDR3 DNA is held: 48 bases, read in frame from base 1. V is clipped by 3 bases and J by 4 bases, and the sequence between their germline boundaries is 17 bases long.